This T cell receptor beta chain was documented in a study of shared clonotypes between healthy human individuals. On the study more broadly: Donor composition was a couple of women and a few men, aged 18 to 49.

Trimming took off 1 base at V and 5 bases at J, with 14 bases between the two ends. In germline, CDR1 is SGHTA, CDR2 FQGNSA. The CDR3 spans 15 residues. Original handling: Filtering differed since immunoSEQ provided only junctions, with no quality scores. Libraries were prepared by immunoSEQ multiplex PCR; TCRdb keeps only in-frame clonotypes and omits some of them. The V and J calls and clone size were taken over from that table, and D and trimming were inferred from the DNA. The table includes under 600,000 clones, roughly 79% detected once. Each sample came from a Caucasian adult donor living in Nashville, Tennessee.

This clonotype originated in a woman in her thirties or forties in good health. Some clones in this sample may be carry-over from other donors' samples. The source material was PBMCs. This chain connects TRBV7-2 to TRBJ1-1; D call uncertain. CDR3 DNA sequence: TGTGCCAGCAGCTTAGGGTTAGGTTTGGGGACTGAAGCTTTCTTT. Protein: CASSLGLGLGTEAFF.